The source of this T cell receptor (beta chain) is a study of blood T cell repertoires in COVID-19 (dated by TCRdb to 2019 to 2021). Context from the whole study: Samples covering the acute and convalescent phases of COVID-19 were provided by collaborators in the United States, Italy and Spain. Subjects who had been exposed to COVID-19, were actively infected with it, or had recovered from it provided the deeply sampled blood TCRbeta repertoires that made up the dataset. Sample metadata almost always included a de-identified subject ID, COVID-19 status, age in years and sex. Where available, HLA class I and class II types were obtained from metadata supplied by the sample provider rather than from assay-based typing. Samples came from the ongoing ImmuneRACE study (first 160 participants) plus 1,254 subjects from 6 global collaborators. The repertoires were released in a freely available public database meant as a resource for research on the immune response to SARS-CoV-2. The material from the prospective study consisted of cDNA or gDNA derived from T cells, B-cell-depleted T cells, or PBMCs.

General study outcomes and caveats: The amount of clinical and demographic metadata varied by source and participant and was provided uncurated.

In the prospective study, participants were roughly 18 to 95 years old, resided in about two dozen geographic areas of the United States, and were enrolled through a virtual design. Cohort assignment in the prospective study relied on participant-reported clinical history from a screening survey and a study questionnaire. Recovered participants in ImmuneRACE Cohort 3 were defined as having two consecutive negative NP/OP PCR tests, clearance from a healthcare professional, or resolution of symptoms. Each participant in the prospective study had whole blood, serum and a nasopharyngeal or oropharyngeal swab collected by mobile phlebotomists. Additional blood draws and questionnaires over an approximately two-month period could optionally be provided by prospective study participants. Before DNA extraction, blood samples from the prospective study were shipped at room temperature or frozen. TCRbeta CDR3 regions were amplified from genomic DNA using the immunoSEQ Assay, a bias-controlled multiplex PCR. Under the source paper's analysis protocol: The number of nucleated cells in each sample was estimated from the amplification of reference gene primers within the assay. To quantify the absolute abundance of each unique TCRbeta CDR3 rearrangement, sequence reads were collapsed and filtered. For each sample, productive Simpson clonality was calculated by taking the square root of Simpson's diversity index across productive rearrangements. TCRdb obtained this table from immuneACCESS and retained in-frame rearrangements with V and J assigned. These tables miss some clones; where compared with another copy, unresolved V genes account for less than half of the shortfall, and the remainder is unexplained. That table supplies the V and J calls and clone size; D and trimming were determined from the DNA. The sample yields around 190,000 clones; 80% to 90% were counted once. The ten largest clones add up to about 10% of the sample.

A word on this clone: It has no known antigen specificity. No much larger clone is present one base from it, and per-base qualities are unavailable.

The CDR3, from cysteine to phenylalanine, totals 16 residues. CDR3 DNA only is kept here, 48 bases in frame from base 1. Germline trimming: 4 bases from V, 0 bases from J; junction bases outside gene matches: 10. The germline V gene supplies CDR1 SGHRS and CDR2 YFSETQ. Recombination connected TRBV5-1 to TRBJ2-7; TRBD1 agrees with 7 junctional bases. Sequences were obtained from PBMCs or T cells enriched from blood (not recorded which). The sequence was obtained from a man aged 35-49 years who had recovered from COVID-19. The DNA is TGCGCCAGCAGCCCAACCACAGGGACAGCCTCCTACGAGCAGTACTTC. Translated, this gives CASSPTTGTASYEQYF.